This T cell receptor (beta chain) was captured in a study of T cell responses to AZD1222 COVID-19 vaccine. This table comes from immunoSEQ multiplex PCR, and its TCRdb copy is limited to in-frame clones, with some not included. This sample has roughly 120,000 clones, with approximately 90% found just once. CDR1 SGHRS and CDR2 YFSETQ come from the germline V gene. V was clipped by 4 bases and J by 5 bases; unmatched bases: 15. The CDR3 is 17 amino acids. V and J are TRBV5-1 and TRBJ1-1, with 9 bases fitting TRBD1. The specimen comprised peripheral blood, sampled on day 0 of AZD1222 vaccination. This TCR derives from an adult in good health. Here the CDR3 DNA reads TGCGCCAGCAGCCTTTTCCCGGGACAGGGAATGGAAACTGAAGCTTTCTTT. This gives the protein CASSLFPGQGMETEAFF.